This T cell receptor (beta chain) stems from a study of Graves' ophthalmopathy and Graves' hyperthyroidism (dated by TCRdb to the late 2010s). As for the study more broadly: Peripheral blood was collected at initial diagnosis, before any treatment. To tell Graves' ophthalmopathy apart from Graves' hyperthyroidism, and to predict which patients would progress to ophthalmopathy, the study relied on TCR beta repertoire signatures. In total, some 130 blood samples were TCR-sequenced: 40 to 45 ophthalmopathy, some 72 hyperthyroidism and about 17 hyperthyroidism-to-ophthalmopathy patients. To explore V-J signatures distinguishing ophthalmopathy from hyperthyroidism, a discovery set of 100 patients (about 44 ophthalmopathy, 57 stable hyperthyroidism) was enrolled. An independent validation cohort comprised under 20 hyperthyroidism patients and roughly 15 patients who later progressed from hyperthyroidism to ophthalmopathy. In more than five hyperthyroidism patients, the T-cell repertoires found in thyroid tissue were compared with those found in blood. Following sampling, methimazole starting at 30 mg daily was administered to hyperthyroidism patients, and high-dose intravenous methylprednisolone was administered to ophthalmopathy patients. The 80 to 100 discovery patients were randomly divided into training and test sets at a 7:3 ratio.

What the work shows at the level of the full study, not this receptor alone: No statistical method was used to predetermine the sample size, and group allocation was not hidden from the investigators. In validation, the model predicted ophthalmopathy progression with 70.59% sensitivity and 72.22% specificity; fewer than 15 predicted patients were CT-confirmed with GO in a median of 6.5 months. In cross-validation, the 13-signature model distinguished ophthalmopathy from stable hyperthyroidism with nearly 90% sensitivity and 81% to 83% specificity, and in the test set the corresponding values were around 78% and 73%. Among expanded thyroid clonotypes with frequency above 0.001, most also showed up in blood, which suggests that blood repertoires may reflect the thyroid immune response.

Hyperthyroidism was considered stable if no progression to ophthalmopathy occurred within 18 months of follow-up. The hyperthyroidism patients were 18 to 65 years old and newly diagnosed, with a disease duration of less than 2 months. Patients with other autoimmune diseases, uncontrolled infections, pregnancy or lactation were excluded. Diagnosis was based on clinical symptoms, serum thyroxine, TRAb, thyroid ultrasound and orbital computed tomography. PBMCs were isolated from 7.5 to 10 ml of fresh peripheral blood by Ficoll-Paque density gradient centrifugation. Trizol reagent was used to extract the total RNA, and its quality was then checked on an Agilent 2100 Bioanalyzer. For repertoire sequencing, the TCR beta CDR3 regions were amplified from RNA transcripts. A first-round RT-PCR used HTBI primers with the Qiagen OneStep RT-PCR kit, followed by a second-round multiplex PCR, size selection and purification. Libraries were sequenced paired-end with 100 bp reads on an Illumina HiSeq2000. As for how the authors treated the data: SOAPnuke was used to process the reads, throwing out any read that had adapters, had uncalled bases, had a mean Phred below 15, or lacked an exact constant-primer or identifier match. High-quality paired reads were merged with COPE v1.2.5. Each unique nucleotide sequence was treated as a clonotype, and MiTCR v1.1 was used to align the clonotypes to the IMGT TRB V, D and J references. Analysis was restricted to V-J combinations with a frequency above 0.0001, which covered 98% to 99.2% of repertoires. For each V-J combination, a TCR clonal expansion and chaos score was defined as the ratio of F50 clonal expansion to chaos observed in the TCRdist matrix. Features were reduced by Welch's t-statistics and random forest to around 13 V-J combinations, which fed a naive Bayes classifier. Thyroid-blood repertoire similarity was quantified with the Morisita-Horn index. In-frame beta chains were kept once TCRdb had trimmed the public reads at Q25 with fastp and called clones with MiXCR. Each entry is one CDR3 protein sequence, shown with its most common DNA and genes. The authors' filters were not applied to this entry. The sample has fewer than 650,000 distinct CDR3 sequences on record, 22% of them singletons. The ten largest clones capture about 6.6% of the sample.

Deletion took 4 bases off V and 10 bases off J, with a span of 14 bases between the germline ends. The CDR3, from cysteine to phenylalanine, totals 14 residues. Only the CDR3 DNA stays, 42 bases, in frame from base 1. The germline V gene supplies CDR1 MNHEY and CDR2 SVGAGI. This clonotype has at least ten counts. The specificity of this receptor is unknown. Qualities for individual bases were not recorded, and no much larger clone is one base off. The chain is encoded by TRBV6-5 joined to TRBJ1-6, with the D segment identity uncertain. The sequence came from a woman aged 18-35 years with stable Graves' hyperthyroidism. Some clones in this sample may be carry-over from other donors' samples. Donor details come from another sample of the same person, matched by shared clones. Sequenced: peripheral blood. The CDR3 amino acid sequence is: CASSSGPPSSPLHF. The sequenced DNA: TGTGCCAGCAGTTCCGGGCCTCCTTCCTCACCCCTCCACTTT.